Listed below are T cell receptor beta chains from one sample, sequenced in a study of graft-versus-host responses after intestinal transplantation. The assay was immunoSEQ multiplex PCR, and TCRdb's table has in-frame clones only and misses some. The sample consists of under 15,000 clones, roughly 30% of them appearing once. Sequences were derived from alloreactive CD8+ T cells from a mixed lymphocyte reaction culture, sampled before intestinal transplant. These receptors came from a human patient who received an intestinal transplant. Each CDR3 is given with its conserved first and last residue. D genes are given only for firm matches. Clone size is given for some rows only: seen once, a few or many times, or a class if the clone is expanded.

abundance: .; v_gene: TRBV27; d_gene: .; j_gene: TRBJ2-1; CDR3aa: CASSLYAAYNEQFF; CDR3nt: TGTGCCAGCAGTTTGTATGCCGCTTACAATGAGCAGTTCTTC
abundance: .; v_gene: TRBV11-2; d_gene: .; j_gene: TRBJ2-5; CDR3aa: CASSLGTTAGFSRSETQYF; CDR3nt: TGTGCCAGCAGCTTAGGAACCACGGCGGGATTTAGTAGATCGGAGACCCAGTACTTC
abundance: medium-sized; v_gene: TRBV4-1; d_gene: .; j_gene: TRBJ2-7; CDR3aa: CASSQDTGTSYEQYF; CDR3nt: TGCGCCAGCAGCCAAGACACTGGTACCTCCTACGAGCAGTACTTC
abundance: .; v_gene: TRBV4-1; d_gene: .; j_gene: TRBJ2-2; CDR3aa: CASSQVATNTGELFF; CDR3nt: TGCGCCAGCAGCCAAGTGGCCACGAACACCGGGGAGCTGTTTTTT
abundance: .; v_gene: TRBV7-2; d_gene: TRBD2; j_gene: TRBJ2-1; CDR3aa: CASSVLAGVPNEQFF; CDR3nt: TGTGCCAGCAGCGTACTAGCGGGAGTTCCCAATGAGCAGTTCTTC
abundance: few; v_gene: TRBV7-6; d_gene: TRBD1; j_gene: TRBJ2-5; CDR3aa: CASSPGTEETQYF; CDR3nt: TGTGCCAGCAGCCCCGGGACAGAAGAGACCCAGTACTTC
abundance: .; v_gene: TRBV4-3; d_gene: TRBD2; j_gene: TRBJ2-7; CDR3aa: CASSHIAGGSYEQYF; CDR3nt: TGCGCCAGCAGCCACATAGCGGGGGGCTCCTACGAGCAGTACTTC
abundance: .; v_gene: TRBV4-2; d_gene: .; j_gene: TRBJ2-7; CDR3aa: CASSPDEGSSYEQYF; CDR3nt: TGTGCCAGCAGTCCCGACGAAGGGAGCTCCTACGAGCAGTACTTC
abundance: .; v_gene: TRBV7-6; d_gene: .; j_gene: TRBJ2-5; CDR3aa: CATGGQGRSETQYF; CDR3nt: TGTGCCACGGGGGGCCAGGGGCGTTCAGAGACCCAGTACTTC
abundance: few; v_gene: TRBV10-3; d_gene: TRBD2; j_gene: TRBJ2-1; CDR3aa: CAISEGLGLAGDRSLNEQFF; CDR3nt: TGTGCCATCAGTGAAGGGCTAGGGCTAGCGGGAGACCGGAGCCTCAATGAGCAGTTCTTC
abundance: few; v_gene: TRBV5-1; d_gene: TRBD2; j_gene: TRBJ2-4; CDR3aa: CASSFPQGGSGENIQYF; CDR3nt: TGCGCCAGCAGCTTCCCCCAAGGTGGTAGCGGGGAAAACATTCAGTACTTC
abundance: .; v_gene: TRBV19; d_gene: .; j_gene: TRBJ2-1; CDR3aa: CASSPRADSYNEQFF; CDR3nt: TGTGCCAGTAGTCCCCGGGCGGATTCCTACAATGAGCAGTTCTTC
abundance: .; v_gene: TRBV18; d_gene: .; j_gene: TRBJ1-6; CDR3aa: CASSLRRGHSPLHF; CDR3nt: TGTGCCAGCTCACTTAGAAGGGGTCATTCACCCCTCCACTTT
abundance: .; v_gene: TRBV7-9; d_gene: TRBD2; j_gene: TRBJ2-1; CDR3aa: CASRSGAGGLSEGDNEQFF; CDR3nt: TGTGCCAGCAGATCCGGGGCGGGAGGGCTCTCTGAGGGGGACAATGAGCAGTTCTTC
abundance: few; v_gene: TRBV30; d_gene: TRBD1; j_gene: TRBJ1-5; CDR3aa: CAWSVTGEGSNQPQHF; CDR3nt: TGTGCCTGGAGTGTAACAGGGGAAGGAAGCAATCAGCCCCAGCATTTT
abundance: .; v_gene: TRBV6-5; d_gene: .; j_gene: TRBJ2-1; CDR3aa: CASRVGFYNEQFF; CDR3nt: TGTGCCAGCAGAGTCGGTTTCTACAATGAGCAGTTCTTC
abundance: .; v_gene: TRBV7-3; d_gene: TRBD1; j_gene: TRBJ1-2; CDR3aa: CASSSTGGGGYTF; CDR3nt: TGTGCCAGCAGCTCTACAGGGGGCGGTGGCTACACCTTC
abundance: .; v_gene: TRBV28; d_gene: TRBD2; j_gene: TRBJ2-3; CDR3aa: CASSLWTSGNTDTQYF; CDR3nt: TGTGCCAGCAGTCTCTGGACTAGCGGGAACACAGATACGCAGTATTTT
abundance: .; v_gene: TRBV19; d_gene: TRBD1; j_gene: TRBJ2-3; CDR3aa: CASSIGTATDTQYF; CDR3nt: TGTGCCAGTAGTATCGGGACAGCCACAGATACGCAGTATTTT
abundance: .; v_gene: TRBV7-2; d_gene: TRBD2; j_gene: TRBJ2-1; CDR3aa: CASSGTSGDYNEQFF; CDR3nt: TGTGCCAGCAGCGGGACTAGCGGGGACTACAATGAGCAGTTCTTC
abundance: .; v_gene: TRBV7-6; d_gene: TRBD2; j_gene: TRBJ2-7; CDR3aa: CASSLDSLRLAGAKSYEQYF; CDR3nt: TGTGCCAGCAGCTTAGATTCCCTGAGGCTAGCGGGAGCAAAATCCTACGAGCAGTACTTC
abundance: .; v_gene: TRBV6-5; d_gene: .; j_gene: TRBJ2-7; CDR3aa: CASSYGAAGEQYF; CDR3nt: TGTGCCAGCAGTTACGGGGCGGCGGGCGAGCAGTACTTC
abundance: .; v_gene: TRBV6-5; d_gene: TRBD2; j_gene: TRBJ2-3; CDR3aa: CASTASGSLSDTQYF; CDR3nt: TGTGCCAGCACGGCTAGCGGGAGTCTCTCGGATACGCAGTATTTT
abundance: .; v_gene: TRBV27; d_gene: TRBD1; j_gene: TRBJ2-7; CDR3aa: CASSLTGAYEQYF; CDR3nt: TGTGCCAGCAGTTTAACAGGGGCCTACGAGCAGTACTTC
abundance: .; v_gene: TRBV6-1; d_gene: .; j_gene: TRBJ1-1; CDR3aa: CASSYLTEAFF; CDR3nt: TGTGCCAGCAGTTATCTCACTGAAGCTTTCTTT
abundance: .; v_gene: TRBV19; d_gene: TRBD2; j_gene: TRBJ2-2; CDR3aa: CASTPGSGRALGELFF; CDR3nt: TGTGCCAGTACCCCGGGTAGCGGGAGGGCCTTGGGGGAGCTGTTTTTT
abundance: .; v_gene: TRBV27; d_gene: .; j_gene: TRBJ2-1; CDR3aa: CASSLIWYNEQFF; CDR3nt: TGTGCCAGCAGTTTGATATGGTACAATGAGCAGTTCTTC
abundance: .; v_gene: TRBV21-1; d_gene: .; j_gene: TRBJ1-4; CDR3aa: CASSTREVLFF; CDR3nt: TGTGCCAGCAGCACGAGAGAGGTACTGTTTTTT
abundance: .; v_gene: TRBV7-2; d_gene: .; j_gene: TRBJ2-7; CDR3aa: CASSFGIRSYEQYF; CDR3nt: TGTGCCAGCAGCTTTGGCATTCGCTCCTACGAGCAGTACTTC
abundance: few; v_gene: TRBV28; d_gene: TRBD2; j_gene: TRBJ2-7; CDR3aa: CASSFDGTSGNSYEQYF; CDR3nt: TGTGCCAGCAGTTTTGACGGGACTAGCGGGAACTCCTACGAGCAGTACTTC
abundance: medium-sized; v_gene: TRBV9; d_gene: .; j_gene: TRBJ1-1; CDR3aa: CASSDFWVSEAFF; CDR3nt: TGTGCCAGCAGCGACTTTTGGGTAAGTGAAGCTTTCTTT
abundance: few; v_gene: TRBV18; d_gene: TRBD1; j_gene: TRBJ2-7; CDR3aa: CASSPFGTVDEQYF; CDR3nt: TGTGCCAGCTCACCATTCGGGACAGTGGACGAGCAGTACTTC
abundance: .; v_gene: TRBV29-1; d_gene: TRBD1; j_gene: TRBJ1-2; CDR3aa: CSVGDREYGYTF; CDR3nt: TGCAGCGTTGGGGACAGGGAATATGGCTACACCTTC
abundance: .; v_gene: TRBV6-6; d_gene: .; j_gene: TRBJ2-7; CDR3aa: CASSYMTIPYEQYF; CDR3nt: TGTGCCAGCAGTTATATGACTATACCCTACGAGCAGTACTTC
abundance: .; v_gene: TRBV6-9; d_gene: TRBD2; j_gene: TRBJ2-1; CDR3aa: CASSTSGRSYNEQFF; CDR3nt: TGTGCCAGCAGCACTAGCGGGAGGTCTTACAATGAGCAGTTCTTC
abundance: .; v_gene: TRBV5-4; d_gene: .; j_gene: TRBJ2-7; CDR3aa: CASSLGAGAYEQYF; CDR3nt: TGTGCCAGCAGCTTGGGGGCTGGGGCATACGAGCAGTACTTC
abundance: .; v_gene: TRBV30; d_gene: .; j_gene: TRBJ2-7; CDR3aa: CAWALDWAGEQYF; CDR3nt: TGTGCCTGGGCTCTCGACTGGGCTGGCGAGCAGTACTTC
abundance: .; v_gene: TRBV4-3; d_gene: .; j_gene: TRBJ2-7; CDR3aa: CASSQVRGVGEQYF; CDR3nt: TGCGCCAGCAGCCAAGTGAGAGGGGTGGGCGAGCAGTACTTC
abundance: .; v_gene: TRBV18; d_gene: .; j_gene: TRBJ2-7; CDR3aa: CASSIHQAGIATLLEQYF; CDR3nt: TGTGCCAGCTCGATACATCAGGCAGGTATCGCGACCTTACTCGAGCAGTACTTC
abundance: few; v_gene: TRBV7-6; d_gene: .; j_gene: TRBJ2-6; CDR3aa: CASSFLEGFYGANVLTF; CDR3nt: TGTGCCAGCAGCTTCTTAGAGGGGTTTTACGGGGCCAACGTCCTGACTTTC
abundance: few; v_gene: TRBV27; d_gene: .; j_gene: TRBJ2-1; CDR3aa: CASSPNGNEQFF; CDR3nt: TGTGCCAGCAGTCCAAACGGAAATGAGCAGTTCTTC
abundance: medium-sized; v_gene: TRBV28; d_gene: .; j_gene: TRBJ2-3; CDR3aa: CASSLAVTSQYF; CDR3nt: TGTGCCAGCAGTTTAGCGGTTACATCGCAGTATTTT
abundance: large; v_gene: TRBV7-6; d_gene: .; j_gene: TRBJ1-4; CDR3aa: CASSLGGGRLFF; CDR3nt: TGTGCCAGCAGCTTAGGTGGCGGACGACTGTTTTTT
abundance: .; v_gene: TRBV14; d_gene: .; j_gene: TRBJ2-7; CDR3aa: CASRDDGSHEQYF; CDR3nt: TGTGCCAGCAGGGACGACGGGTCCCACGAGCAGTACTTC
abundance: .; v_gene: TRBV6-9; d_gene: .; j_gene: TRBJ2-3; CDR3aa: CASSYLGPYTDTQYF; CDR3nt: TGTGCCAGCAGTTACCTTGGGCCTTACACAGATACGCAGTATTTT
abundance: few; v_gene: TRBV4-2; d_gene: .; j_gene: TRBJ2-7; CDR3aa: CASSHRGWRKDEQYF; CDR3nt: TGTGCCAGCAGCCATAGAGGATGGCGTAAAGACGAGCAGTACTTC
abundance: medium-sized; v_gene: TRBV5-6; d_gene: TRBD1; j_gene: TRBJ2-7; CDR3aa: CASSLAGTGAHEQYF; CDR3nt: TGTGCCAGCAGCCTCGCCGGGACAGGGGCGCACGAGCAGTACTTC
abundance: .; v_gene: TRBV5-6; d_gene: .; j_gene: TRBJ2-7; CDR3aa: CASSLGGYEQYF; CDR3nt: TGTGCCAGCAGCTTAGGGGGCTACGAGCAGTACTTC
abundance: .; v_gene: TRBV4-1; d_gene: .; j_gene: TRBJ2-1; CDR3aa: CASSQDPTYNEQFF; CDR3nt: TGCGCCAGCAGCCAAGATCCTACCTACAATGAGCAGTTCTTC
abundance: few; v_gene: TRBV11-2; d_gene: .; j_gene: TRBJ1-1; CDR3aa: CASSLLGAGTEAFF; CDR3nt: TGTGCCAGCAGCTTACTGGGGGCCGGCACTGAAGCTTTCTTT
abundance: few; v_gene: TRBV19; d_gene: TRBD2; j_gene: TRBJ2-1; CDR3aa: CASRLAGEINEQFF; CDR3nt: TGTGCCAGTAGACTAGCGGGAGAGATCAATGAGCAGTTCTTC
abundance: .; v_gene: TRBV30; d_gene: .; j_gene: TRBJ2-7; CDR3aa: CAWNRGSGEEQYF; CDR3nt: TGTGCCTGGAATCGGGGTTCGGGGGAGGAGCAGTACTTC
abundance: few; v_gene: TRBV30; d_gene: .; j_gene: TRBJ2-5; CDR3aa: CAWSEAGEETQYF; CDR3nt: TGTGCCTGGAGTGAGGCAGGGGAAGAGACCCAGTACTTC
abundance: few; v_gene: TRBV4-3; d_gene: .; j_gene: TRBJ2-7; CDR3aa: CASSQEGLSPEQYF; CDR3nt: TGCGCCAGCAGCCAAGAGGGACTCTCCCCCGAGCAGTACTTC